The text below deals with one T cell receptor (beta chain). Its antigen is undetermined. A single heparinised blood sample, averaging roughly 100 mL, was obtained per donor. V lost 5 bases and J lost 10; bases outside the gene matches: 21. The CDR3 runs to 17 residues. These data belong to a study of beta chain features in type 1 diabetes. Study-level information: Regarding age, gender and cell yields, patients proved similar to healthy donors. Study-level findings and limits: In all four CD4+ subsets, TCRB CDR3 length was significantly, moderately reduced in type 1 diabetes. Compared to healthy donors, patients appeared to have naive, central memory and Treg TCRB repertoires that were more alike.

What was sequenced were expressed TCRB transcripts, since all of the isolated RNA had been reverse transcribed. Repertoires were generated with immunoSEQ multiplex PCR, while TCRdb's copy carries only in-frame clones and drops some. The data hold 250,000 or so clones, with roughly 21% observed a single time. The source of this sequence is a woman in her thirties or forties with type 1 diabetes. The chain employs TRBV5-7 and TRBJ2-1; TRBD1 aligns across 7 bases. TRBV5-7 is an ORF, and what it does is uncertain. Specimen: naive CD4+ T cells from blood. CDR3 loop: CASSSPQGPSRVEEQFF. The DNA for the CDR3 is TGTGCCAGCAGTTCTCCACAGGGGCCGTCTAGGGTTGAGGAGCAGTTCTTC.